The rows below give T cell receptor beta chains drawn from one sample of a study of cytomegalovirus exposure and HLA in healthy donors. Libraries were prepared by immunoSEQ multiplex PCR; TCRdb keeps only in-frame clonotypes and omits some of them. The table lists approximately 180,000 clones, roughly 76% of them singletons, with approximately 5% in the top ten. Material for sequencing was PBMCs. The source of these receptors is a woman aged 18-29 years in good health and CMV-seropositive. CDR3s include the opening cysteine and the closing phenylalanine or tryptophan. The order of the fields is D gene, clone size, V gene, J gene, CDR3 protein, CDR3 DNA. A D gene is named only where the DNA matches it firmly. Some rows have no size entry. The others give once, few or many, or a class for an expanded clone.

NA	NA	TRBV4-3	TRBJ2-7	CASSLEWRGGAYEQYF	TGCGCCAGCAGCCTCGAATGGCGGGGTGGGGCCTACGAGCAGTACTTC
NA	few	TRBV19	TRBJ1-6	CASSIRRGAAGSNSPLHF	TGTGCCAGTAGTATTCGCCGTGGGGCAGCAGGGTCTAATTCACCCCTCCACTTT
TRBD1	NA	TRBV7-9	TRBJ1-2	CASSLANPGQRYGYTF	TGTGCCAGCAGCTTAGCCAATCCGGGACAGAGATATGGCTACACCTTC
NA	once	TRBV5-1	TRBJ2-7	CASSSSPGGRGTYEQYF	TGCGCCAGCAGCTCGTCGCCCGGGGGCAGGGGGACCTACGAGCAATACTTC
TRBD1	NA	TRBV5-4	TRBJ2-3	CASSLDRAGDTQYF	TGTGCCAGCAGCCTAGACAGGGCAGGGGATACGCAGTATTTT
TRBD1	NA	TRBV6-5	TRBJ2-7	CASSRGQGVGEQYF	TGTGCCAGCAGCAGGGGACAGGGCGTCGGCGAGCAGTACTTC
TRBD1	NA	TRBV6-6	TRBJ2-5	CASSYRRDRVSETQYF	TGTGCCAGCAGTTATCGTCGGGACAGGGTGTCAGAGACCCAGTACTTC
NA	NA	TRBV29-1	TRBJ2-4	CSARDNLKPTTYF	TGCAGCGCTCGGGACAATCTAAAACCAACCACGTACTTC
TRBD1	few	TRBV6-5	TRBJ1-1	CASSYDRGLRDTEAFF	TGTGCCAGCAGTTACGACAGGGGACTTCGGGACACTGAAGCTTTCTTT
TRBD1	NA	TRBV27	TRBJ1-5	CASSPLTGGFHQPQHF	TGTGCCAGCAGTCCCCTAACAGGGGGCTTTCATCAGCCCCAGCATTTT
NA	few	TRBV2	TRBJ1-1	CASSQSGGQAFF	TGTGCCAGCTCGCAATCCGGAGGGCAAGCTTTCTTT
TRBD2	NA	TRBV6-1	TRBJ2-7	CASSKTSGSYEQYF	TGTGCCAGCAGCAAGACCAGCGGGAGCTACGAGCAGTACTTC
TRBD2	NA	TRBV12-5	TRBJ2-1	CASGLERGAPTTEQFF	TGTGCTAGTGGTTTGGAGCGGGGGGCCCCCACGACTGAGCAGTTCTTC
NA	NA	TRBV7-9	TRBJ1-1	CASNRMLEAHAEAFF	TGTGCCAGCAATCGCATGTTAGAAGCTCACGCTGAAGCTTTCTTT
NA	NA	TRBV6-5	TRBJ1-2	CASSYLEEGLWGYTF	TGTGCCAGCAGTTACCTGGAGGAGGGCTTGTGGGGCTACACCTTC
NA	NA	TRBV15	TRBJ2-7	CATSRDIGTYEQYF	TGTGCCACCAGCAGAGATATCGGGACTTACGAGCAGTACTTC
NA	NA	TRBV27	TRBJ1-2	CASSRHLDSAKNYGYTF	TGTGCCAGCAGTCGACATCTGGACAGCGCAAAAAACTATGGCTACACCTTC
NA	NA	TRBV6-5	TRBJ1-6	CASSYQGSPLHF	TGTGCCAGCAGTTACCAGGGATCACCCCTCCACTTT
TRBD2	NA	TRBV2	TRBJ2-7	CAKRTSGGYEQYF	TGTGCCAAGCGCACTAGCGGGGGCTACGAGCAGTACTTC
NA	NA	TRBV5-4	TRBJ1-3	CASSLFSHSGNTIYF	TGTGCCAGCAGCCTCTTTAGTCACTCTGGAAACACCATATATTTT